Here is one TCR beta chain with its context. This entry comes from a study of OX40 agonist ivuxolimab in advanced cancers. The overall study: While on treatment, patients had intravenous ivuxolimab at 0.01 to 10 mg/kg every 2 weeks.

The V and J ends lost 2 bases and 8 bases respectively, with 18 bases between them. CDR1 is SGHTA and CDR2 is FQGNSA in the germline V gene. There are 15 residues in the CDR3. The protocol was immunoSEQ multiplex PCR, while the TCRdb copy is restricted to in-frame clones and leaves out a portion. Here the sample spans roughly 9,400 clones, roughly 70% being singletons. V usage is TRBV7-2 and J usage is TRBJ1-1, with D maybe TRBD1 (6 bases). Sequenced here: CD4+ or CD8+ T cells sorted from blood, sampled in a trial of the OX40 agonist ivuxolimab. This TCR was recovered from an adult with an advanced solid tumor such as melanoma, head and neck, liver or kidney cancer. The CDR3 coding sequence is TGTGCCAGCAGCTTAAGGGGGTTGGGTGCCCGAGAAGCTTTCTTT. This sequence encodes CASSLRGLGAREAFF.